The present T cell receptor beta chain was sequenced within a study of Ad26.COV2.S vaccination and SARS-CoV-2 variants. The sample's treatment: about 20 received Ad26.COV2.S at low or high dose, single or two shots; 5 received placebo; per-sample allocation not given. The study sampled participants on day 63 after the first vaccine or placebo injection. Profiled with immunoSEQ multiplex PCR; TCRdb holds only in-frame clones, not every one. The sample has over 400,000 clones, about 90% seen once. The CDR3 totals 15 residues. CDR1 SGHDN and CDR2 FVKESK come from the germline V gene. The V and J ends lost 0 bases and 3 bases respectively, with 11 bases between them.

The receptor comes from a person aged 18 to 65 who received the Ad26.COV2.S COVID-19 vaccine or a placebo. Material: peripheral blood, obtained in a trial of Ad26.COV2.S vaccine versus placebo. The genes are TRBV14 and TRBJ2-5; D may be TRBD1 (5 bases). CDR3 loop: CASSQDRRREETQYF. CDR3 DNA: TGTGCCAGCAGCCAAGATAGGCGCAGGGAAGAGACCCAGTACTTC.